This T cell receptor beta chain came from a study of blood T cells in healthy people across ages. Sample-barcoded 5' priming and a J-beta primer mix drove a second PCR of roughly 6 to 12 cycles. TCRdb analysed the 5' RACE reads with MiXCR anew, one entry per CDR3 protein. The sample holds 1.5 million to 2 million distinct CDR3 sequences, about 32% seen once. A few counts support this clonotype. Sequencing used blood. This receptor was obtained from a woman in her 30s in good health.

The CDR3 nucleotides read TGCAGTGCTAGCCGACAGGCCCACGGTGAGCAGTTCTTC. Translating gives CSASRQAHGEQFF. The rearrangement joins TRBV20-1 to TRBJ2-1; tentatively, D is TRBD1 (6 bases). Trimming left V 3 bases short and J 9 bases short, with 15 bases between. From germline, CDR1 is DFQATT and CDR2 SNEGSKA (reference sequence). The CDR3 extends over 13 amino acids.